This entry describes one T cell receptor (beta chain). The target of this receptor is not known. Base qualities are missing; no much larger clone stands one base away. This specimen comes from a study of radiation and T cells in renal cell carcinoma (dated by TCRdb to the early 2020s). About the full investigation: TCR beta sequencing covered around 50 samples in total, comprising approximately 26 tumors and roughly 27 peripheral blood samples. The final blood draw took place at 4 weeks after radiation, the same time as nephrectomy. Across all 50 or so samples, several million unique CDR3 nucleotide sequences encoding some 2.6 million unique CDR3 amino acid sequences were identified.

The CDR3 covers 13 residues, taking in both the cysteine and the phenylalanine. Only the CDR3 portion is preserved as DNA: 39 bases, with reading frame beginning at the first base. The germline V gene specifies KGHSH as CDR1 and LQKENI as CDR2. V lost 6 bases and J lost 0 bases; the stretch between them is 9 bases long. Study-wide conclusions, independent of this receptor: An increase in top tumor clonotypes in blood was observed from baseline to 2 weeks post-radiation, followed by contraction by 4 weeks, which was taken to suggest transient expansion of tumor-resident clones. Because pretreatment tumor biopsies were not available, the baseline intratumoral presence of clonotypes could not be determined. Changes in the blood repertoire were not tracked past 4 weeks after treatment. Effects of radiation dose or scheduling on the TCR repertoire could not be addressed with the single-armed trial design.

The sample's time point label, in plain terms: blood 4 weeks post-SBRT, at nephrectomy. The treatment or condition label here, explained by the study, means: 15 Gy SBRT to primary tumor, nephrectomy 4 weeks later. Samples came from a clinical trial, in which primary renal cell carcinomas received 15 Gy stereotactic body radiation therapy followed by nephrectomy 4 weeks later. To track tumor-enriched clonotypes, serial peripheral blood was sampled from radiation-treated patients at baseline and at 2 weeks and 4 weeks after SBRT. Every patient had renal cell carcinoma of clear cell pathology. Genomic DNA for TCR sequencing was prepared using the QIAamp DNA Blood Mini Kit (Qiagen). The analyses included only samples that passed all quality control checks. Following the manufacturer's recommendations, the immunoSEQ kit was used to generate TCR beta libraries from genomic DNA. To prepare the libraries, a first multiplex PCR with proprietary primers was run, followed by a second PCR that added unique barcodes, and a bead cleanup was done after each round. Each sample batch included a kit-provided positive control reaction and a negative control reaction. The final libraries underwent checking on an Agilent 4200 TapeStation D1000 ScreenTape, volumetric pooling, and quantification by qPCR. Sequencing ran on an Illumina NextSeq500 with a MidOutput 150-cycle cartridge, using 156 Read1 and 15 Index1 cycles with kit custom primers. The pooled library was loaded at around 1 pM with approximately 20% PhiX control spiked in. For the original study's pipeline: Vendor-processed data were analyzed in R, and a clonotype was defined as all T cells sharing the same CDR3 nucleotide sequence. In the clone abundance analyses, frequencies were normalized to the 10,000 most abundant clones in each sample. Public T cell clones, averaging fewer than five per sample, were removed before analysis. Tumor-enriched and baseline blood-enriched clonotypes were defined by at least a 32-fold difference in abundance between compartments. A beta-binomial differential abundance model was applied to find clonotypes that expanded or contracted between blood time points. Similarity between tumor and blood repertoires was quantified using the Baroni-Urbani and Buser coefficient, and groups were compared with two-tailed Wilcoxon tests in R. TCRdb provides this immuneACCESS table in a form limited to in-frame rearrangements. Some clones are lacking; in checked studies, under half of them reflect an unresolved V gene, and why the rest are absent is not known. For V, J and clone size, that table is used; D and trimming come from the DNA. The sample data list approximately 83,000 clones, and around four fifths of these were observed just once. Roughly a tenth of the sample is held by the ten biggest clonotypes.

This TCR was recovered from a man in his fifties or sixties with renal cell carcinoma. Specimen: blood, collected from a patient whose treatment included radiotherapy and nephrectomy. The sequence links TRBV18 to TRBJ2-7, with the D gene not clear enough to name. The CDR3 protein is CASSRTDSYEQYF. The bases read TGTGCCAGCTCCAGGACGGACTCCTACGAGCAGTACTTC.